The rows below give T cell receptor beta chains drawn from one sample of a study of cytomegalovirus exposure and HLA in healthy donors. The repertoire was sequenced with immunoSEQ multiplex PCR; TCRdb's copy has only in-frame clones and lacks some. The sample has approximately 100,000 clones; approximately 76% are singletons. The material sequenced was PBMCs. The receptors derive from a middle-aged man in good health and CMV-seronegative. Both conserved end residues are trimmed from each CDR3. The order of the fields is J gene, clone size, V gene, CDR3 protein. Where a row states a size, it is once, few, many or the class of an expanded clone; other rows omit it.

j_gene: TRBJ2-5; abundance: NA; v_gene: TRBV25-1; CDR3aa: ASSEYTVREETQY
j_gene: TRBJ2-1; abundance: NA; v_gene: TRBV5-1; CDR3aa: ASSLGGPSNEQF
j_gene: TRBJ1-1; abundance: NA; v_gene: TRBV7-9; CDR3aa: ASSLVGGNTEAF
j_gene: TRBJ1-5; abundance: once; v_gene: TRBV2; CDR3aa: ASSDQGVKQPQH
j_gene: TRBJ2-2; abundance: NA; v_gene: TRBV7-3; CDR3aa: ASSLDISNTGELF
j_gene: TRBJ1-1; abundance: few; v_gene: TRBV5-5; CDR3aa: ASSTWTGEAF
j_gene: TRBJ1-5; abundance: NA; v_gene: TRBV7-2; CDR3aa: ASSSVGGGNQPQH
j_gene: TRBJ2-1; abundance: NA; v_gene: TRBV19; CDR3aa: ASRTSGVNEQF
j_gene: TRBJ1-3; abundance: few; v_gene: TRBV5-4; CDR3aa: ASSLDRLSGNTIY
j_gene: TRBJ2-5; abundance: once; v_gene: TRBV5-1; CDR3aa: ASSLGLLAGGQETQY
j_gene: TRBJ1-2; abundance: few; v_gene: TRBV19; CDR3aa: ASSRPGQLKGYGYT
j_gene: TRBJ2-3; abundance: NA; v_gene: TRBV25-1; CDR3aa: ASSELDTYGSTDTQY
j_gene: TRBJ2-3; abundance: NA; v_gene: TRBV2; CDR3aa: ASSYRLPTDTQY
j_gene: TRBJ2-5; abundance: NA; v_gene: TRBV7-2; CDR3aa: ASSPRGTGEGETQY
j_gene: TRBJ1-5; abundance: NA; v_gene: TRBV28; CDR3aa: ASSQSVSNQPQH
j_gene: TRBJ2-5; abundance: NA; v_gene: TRBV19; CDR3aa: ASRDWRQETQY
j_gene: TRBJ1-6; abundance: NA; v_gene: TRBV11-2; CDR3aa: ASSLVQTASPLH
j_gene: TRBJ1-1; abundance: NA; v_gene: TRBV5-5; CDR3aa: ASRGRAGNTEAF
j_gene: TRBJ1-4; abundance: NA; v_gene: TRBV28; CDR3aa: ASSLSQGREKLF
j_gene: TRBJ1-2; abundance: NA; v_gene: TRBV28; CDR3aa: ASSGTETNYGYT
j_gene: TRBJ2-2; abundance: NA; v_gene: TRBV5-1; CDR3aa: ASSPDFDSVRGELF
j_gene: TRBJ2-2; abundance: NA; v_gene: TRBV7-9; CDR3aa: ASSGDSYTGELF
j_gene: TRBJ2-1; abundance: NA; v_gene: TRBV4-2; CDR3aa: ASSQPGLGYNEQF
j_gene: TRBJ2-7; abundance: NA; v_gene: TRBV19; CDR3aa: ASSIEHGGYEQY
j_gene: TRBJ2-7; abundance: NA; v_gene: TRBV13; CDR3aa: ASTQRGGWYEQY
j_gene: TRBJ2-4; abundance: NA; v_gene: TRBV18; CDR3aa: ASSEQKAKNIQY
j_gene: TRBJ2-3; abundance: NA; v_gene: TRBV5-4; CDR3aa: ASSVAGGPPDTQY
j_gene: TRBJ2-1; abundance: once; v_gene: TRBV30; CDR3aa: AWTGSSEQF
j_gene: TRBJ2-1; abundance: NA; v_gene: TRBV6-1; CDR3aa: ASNFGTGLKF
j_gene: TRBJ2-5; abundance: NA; v_gene: TRBV28; CDR3aa: ASRKAGETQY
j_gene: TRBJ1-6; abundance: NA; v_gene: TRBV7-2; CDR3aa: ASSFTQGPSSPLH
j_gene: TRBJ2-2; abundance: NA; v_gene: TRBV29-1; CDR3aa: SVQGQGDTGELF
j_gene: TRBJ2-1; abundance: NA; v_gene: TRBV5-5; CDR3aa: ASSLAAVNEQF
j_gene: TRBJ1-5; abundance: NA; v_gene: TRBV28; CDR3aa: ASSTPDRVGQPQH
j_gene: TRBJ2-2; abundance: NA; v_gene: TRBV7-8; CDR3aa: ASSLRRVNTGELF
j_gene: TRBJ2-3; abundance: NA; v_gene: TRBV15; CDR3aa: ATSRDSVTDTQY
j_gene: TRBJ2-1; abundance: NA; v_gene: TRBV6-1; CDR3aa: ASSLLAGTYNEQF
j_gene: TRBJ2-3; abundance: NA; v_gene: TRBV5-4; CDR3aa: ASSLVTSGGAQY
j_gene: TRBJ2-5; abundance: NA; v_gene: TRBV5-1; CDR3aa: ASSLGGRELGWETQY
j_gene: TRBJ2-1; abundance: once; v_gene: TRBV5-6; CDR3aa: ASSWGLAGVRNEQF
j_gene: TRBJ1-2; abundance: NA; v_gene: TRBV29-1; CDR3aa: SVERRNYGYT
j_gene: TRBJ2-5; abundance: NA; v_gene: TRBV7-9; CDR3aa: SSSLGLTGASLQETQY
j_gene: TRBJ2-5; abundance: few; v_gene: TRBV7-2; CDR3aa: ASSLGGGVETQY
j_gene: TRBJ1-2; abundance: NA; v_gene: TRBV9; CDR3aa: ASSVDGSGYT
j_gene: TRBJ2-5; abundance: NA; v_gene: TRBV7-3; CDR3aa: ASSLIGEETQY
j_gene: TRBJ2-5; abundance: NA; v_gene: TRBV6-5; CDR3aa: ASSYSTAGGRGTQY
j_gene: TRBJ1-1; abundance: NA; v_gene: TRBV19; CDR3aa: ASSSDRGNTEAF
j_gene: TRBJ1-1; abundance: NA; v_gene: TRBV7-8; CDR3aa: ASSLEQGWTEAF
j_gene: TRBJ2-1; abundance: NA; v_gene: TRBV25-1; CDR3aa: ASSDVGGAGDEQF
j_gene: TRBJ1-1; abundance: many; v_gene: TRBV4-1; CDR3aa: ASRGPTVNTEAF
j_gene: TRBJ1-2; abundance: NA; v_gene: TRBV9; CDR3aa: ASSLTDRAVYGYT
j_gene: TRBJ2-1; abundance: NA; v_gene: TRBV19; CDR3aa: ASSIAGTESYNEQF
j_gene: TRBJ1-4; abundance: once; v_gene: TRBV15; CDR3aa: ATSRIVQGEKLF
j_gene: TRBJ2-1; abundance: NA; v_gene: TRBV19; CDR3aa: ASSVRTSSYEQF
j_gene: TRBJ1-5; abundance: NA; v_gene: TRBV27; CDR3aa: ASSPSRGGARRQPQH
j_gene: TRBJ2-1; abundance: once; v_gene: TRBV19; CDR3aa: ASLGGSSYNEQF
j_gene: TRBJ1-2; abundance: NA; v_gene: TRBV5-1; CDR3aa: ASSLAGDGYT
j_gene: TRBJ1-5; abundance: NA; v_gene: TRBV5-4; CDR3aa: ASSFGGRLSNQPQH
j_gene: TRBJ1-1; abundance: NA; v_gene: TRBV27; CDR3aa: ASSRPGSGMNTEAF
j_gene: TRBJ1-6; abundance: NA; v_gene: TRBV5-6; CDR3aa: ASSLATGGGSYNSPLH